This T cell receptor (beta chain) was profiled in a study of shared clonotypes between healthy human individuals. For the study at large: Plates per donor: three CD4 naive, three CD4 memory, two CD8 naive, one CD8 memory.

Between the trimmed V and J ends, which lost 1 base and 5 bases, there was a span of 15 bases. The germline CDR1 and CDR2 sequences are SGHTA and FQGNSA. The CDR3 is made up of 16 amino acids. This clone has only a few counts. Its target is unknown. Sequenced by immunoSEQ multiplex PCR; TCRdb stores in-frame clones only, minus some. The table includes some 350,000 clones, around 74% detected once. Findings of the study overall: The study found lower generation probabilities in non-shared clonotypes than in those shared by all four donors. Sequencing of the sorted subsets was shown by rarefaction to be incomplete despite large depth. When naive CD4 clonotypes were compared across a few donors, approximately 5% were shared.

The sequencing sample was made of memory CD4+ T cells sorted from blood. Stated subset: CD45RA-negative fraction. This TCR derives from a man aged 30-40 years in good health. The chain recombines TRBV7-2 with TRBJ1-5, with a possible D match to TRBD1 (5 bases). The CDR3 sequence: CASSLEGRAGYQPQHF. CDR3 DNA sequence: TGTGCCAGCAGCTTAGAGGGCAGGGCGGGCTATCAGCCCCAGCATTTT.